This entry concerns a single T cell receptor beta chain. Its target is not known. Germline V CDR1 and CDR2: MGHDK, SYGVNS. V was shortened by 3 bases and J by 4 bases, with 6 bases between the two germline ends. The CDR3 covers 12 residues. Sequenced material consisted of expressed TCRB transcripts (all of the isolated RNA was reverse transcribed). Sequencing of naive, central memory and regulatory T cell samples gave an average of roughly 3.6 million reads. Produced via immunoSEQ multiplex PCR; TCRdb's table is partial and in-frame only. The table records more than 250,000 clones, roughly 13% of them present only once. This sample is part of a study of beta chain features in type 1 diabetes. Study-level points and caveats: A PCR bias possibly favoring shorter templates would apply equally to patients and controls. Moderately but significantly shorter TCRB CDR3s were found in Type 1 diabetes patients in all four CD4+ subsets. The naive, central memory and Treg TCRB repertoires of patients appeared to be more similar to one another than those of healthy donors.

The sequenced material came from naive CD4+ T cells from blood. The receptor was isolated from a man aged 30 to 45 with type 1 diabetes. The chain uses TRBV25-1 and TRBJ1-2; D not resolved. CDR3 DNA: TGTGCCAGCAGTGATTACAGCTATGGCTACACCTTC. Its translation: CASSDYSYGYTF.